This TCR beta chain was identified in a study of blood T cell repertoires in COVID-19. As for the study in general: Acute-phase and convalescent COVID-19 samples originated in the United States, Italy and Spain. PBMCs, B-cell-depleted T cells, or T cells were the source of the cDNA or gDNA that made up the material.

Authors' methods: Nucleated cell number was recorded as an estimate derived from reference gene primer amplification. Data came from immunoSEQ multiplex PCR; TCRdb stores just in-frame clones and leaves some out. V, J and clone size are taken as reported in that table, and D and trimming were inferred from the DNA itself. The data show 45,000 to 50,000 clones, with approximately 85% seen just once and roughly 7.3% held by the top ten. The CDR3 contains 14 residues. V lost 3 bases, J lost 8 bases, and 5 bases stayed unmatched. The germline V gene has CDR1 KGHDR and CDR2 SFDVKD. The chain links TRBV24-1 to TRBJ1-2; 10 bases fit TRBD1. This TCR was sampled from a man aged 40-49 years with acute or convalescent COVID-19. Sequenced material: peripheral blood. Here the CDR3 DNA reads TGTGCCACCAGTGATCCCGGGACAGGGGAGGGCTACACCTTC. Translating it yields CATSDPGTGEGYTF.